This T cell receptor (beta chain) was identified during a study of cytomegalovirus exposure and HLA in healthy donors. Trimming removed 4 bases from V and 2 bases from J, with 16 bases in between. CDR1 is SGHNT, CDR2 YYREEE, per germline (reference sequence). The CDR3 is 16 residues long. This PCR relied on a set of 60 Vbeta primers and 13 Jbeta primers. Produced via immunoSEQ multiplex PCR; TCRdb's table is partial and in-frame only. This sample yields tens of thousands of clones, of which about 80% are seen a single time; 5.5% to 7.5% belongs to the top ten. General study results and limits: Equally common other TCR beta chains were less clonally expanded than HLA-associated ones, a later analysis found.

For this clone: What it binds is not known.

Sequences were obtained from PBMCs. V usage is TRBV5-4 and J usage is TRBJ2-1; D is perhaps TRBD2 (7 bases). The sequence was collected from a man aged 50 or older in good health and CMV-seronegative. The CDR3 is CASSVGSGGPYNEQFF. The CDR3 DNA sequence: TGTGCCAGCAGCGTGGGGTCCGGGGGGCCCTACAATGAGCAGTTCTTC.